This TCR beta chain was identified in a study of blood T cell repertoires in COVID-19. In germline, CDR1 is SNHLY, CDR2 FYNNEI. CDR3 length equals 11 residues. V dropped 7 bases and J dropped 3 bases, with 7 bases sitting between them. The data were produced by immunoSEQ multiplex PCR, yet TCRdb's version contains in-frame clones alone and is incomplete. This sample yields roughly 240,000 clones, of which about four fifths are seen a single time; around 5% belongs to the top ten. The sample was peripheral blood. The source is a woman in her 70s with acute or convalescent COVID-19. The V and J genes are TRBV2 and TRBJ2-7; D uncertain. DNA for the CDR3: TGTGCCAGCACCGGTCTCTACGAGCAGTACTTC. This gives the protein CASTGLYEQYF.